A single T cell receptor beta chain is shown here with its context. This clonotype occurred a few times. Its antigen is not yet known. Per-nucleotide qualities are absent, and no much larger clonotype sits a single base away. This specimen belongs to a study of T cell repertoires in cytomegalovirus infection (dated by TCRdb to the late 2010s). A note on the overall study: Because public TCR beta signatures pointed to carriage of CMV infection together with the matching HLA type, the HLA type of each donor mattered for the analysis. The paper as a whole reports these results and caveats: In the ex vivo response, HLA-C-restricted CMV-specific TCR beta clonotypes were dominant, and in two of eight donors the single most frequent clonotype came from this HLA-C-restricted group. In both this cohort and an independent cohort of 300 to 450 donors, the cumulative frequency of public TCR beta family members distinguished carriers of CMV infection plus the relevant HLA type.

V loses 0 bases, J loses 0 bases, and the germline ends lie 8 bases apart. Inclusive of the bounding cysteine and phenylalanine, the CDR3 is 15 residues long. The only DNA kept is the CDR3, 45 bases in frame from the first base. From a lookup of the germline V gene, CDR1 and CDR2 are SGHDN and FVKESK. Sequenced on an Illumina HiSeq 1500. The raw public data were reprocessed by TCRdb itself: fastp quality trimming at Q25, MiXCR clonotype calling, in-frame beta chains only. Each entry is one CDR3 protein sequence, shown with its most common DNA and genes. The sample includes about 190,000 distinct CDR3 sequences, with 28% observed a single time. Of the sample, roughly 29% falls within the top ten clones.

The sequence links TRBV14 to TRBJ1-1; tentative D gene TRBD1, with 6 bases matching. The sample was PBMCs. This receptor was taken from a human donor in good health (CMV status not recorded). Some clones in this sample may be carry-over from other donors' samples. The CDR3 reads as follows: CASSQEQGLNTEAFF. The nucleotide sequence reads TGTGCCAGCAGCCAAGAACAGGGCCTGAACACTGAAGCTTTCTTT.